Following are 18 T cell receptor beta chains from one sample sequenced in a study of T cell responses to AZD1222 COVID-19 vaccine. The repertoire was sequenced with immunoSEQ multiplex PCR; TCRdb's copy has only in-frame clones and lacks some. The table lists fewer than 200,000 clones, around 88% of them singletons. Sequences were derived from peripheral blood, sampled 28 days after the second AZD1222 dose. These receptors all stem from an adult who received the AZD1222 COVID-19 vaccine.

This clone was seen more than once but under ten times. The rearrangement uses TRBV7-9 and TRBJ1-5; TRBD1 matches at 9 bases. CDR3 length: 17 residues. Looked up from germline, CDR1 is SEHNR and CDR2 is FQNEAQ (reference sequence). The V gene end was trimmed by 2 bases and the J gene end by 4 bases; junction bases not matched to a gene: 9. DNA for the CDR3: TGTGCCAGCAGCTTATCGCTCGGGACAGGGAGAAATCAGCCCCAGCATTTT. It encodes CASSLSLGTGRNQPQHF.

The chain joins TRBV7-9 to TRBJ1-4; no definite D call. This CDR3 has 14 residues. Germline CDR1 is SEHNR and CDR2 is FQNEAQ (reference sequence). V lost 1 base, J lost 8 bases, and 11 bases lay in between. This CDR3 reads CASSLDPFEEKLFF. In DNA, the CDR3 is TGTGCCAGCAGCTTAGATCCTTTCGAGGAAAAACTGTTTTTT.

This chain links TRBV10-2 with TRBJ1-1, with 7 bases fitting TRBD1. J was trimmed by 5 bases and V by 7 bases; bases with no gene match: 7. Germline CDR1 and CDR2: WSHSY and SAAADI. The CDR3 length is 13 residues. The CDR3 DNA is TGCGCCAGCAATGGACAGGTTGGGACTGAAGCTTTCTTT. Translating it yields CASNGQVGTEAFF.

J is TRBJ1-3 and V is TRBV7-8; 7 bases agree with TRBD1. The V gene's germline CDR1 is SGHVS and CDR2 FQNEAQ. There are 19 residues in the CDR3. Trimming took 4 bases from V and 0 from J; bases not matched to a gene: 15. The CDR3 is CASSSRGGPSQHSGNTIYF. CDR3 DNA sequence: TGTGCCAGCAGCTCAAGAGGGGGCCCATCCCAACACTCTGGAAACACCATATATTTT.

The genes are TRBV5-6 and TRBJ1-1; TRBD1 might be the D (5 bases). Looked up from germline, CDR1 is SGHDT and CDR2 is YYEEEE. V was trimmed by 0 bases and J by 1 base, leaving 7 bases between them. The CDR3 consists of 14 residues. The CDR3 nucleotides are TGTGCCAGCAGCTTGGCCGGGGGGAACACTGAAGCTTTCTTT. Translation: CASSLAGGNTEAFF.

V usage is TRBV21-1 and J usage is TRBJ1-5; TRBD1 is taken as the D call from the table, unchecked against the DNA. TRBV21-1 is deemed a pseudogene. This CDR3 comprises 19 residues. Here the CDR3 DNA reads TGTGCCAGCAGCAAAGACGTTAGGGAAGGGGTTAGTCGCAATCAGCCCCAGCATTTT. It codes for CASSKDVREGVSRNQPQHF.

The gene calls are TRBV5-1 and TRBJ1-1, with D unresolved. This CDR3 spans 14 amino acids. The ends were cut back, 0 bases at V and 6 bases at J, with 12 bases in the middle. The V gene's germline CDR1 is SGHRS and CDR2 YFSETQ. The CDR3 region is CASSLAPATPEAFF. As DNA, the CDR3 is TGCGCCAGCAGCTTGGCCCCGGCAACCCCTGAAGCTTTCTTT.

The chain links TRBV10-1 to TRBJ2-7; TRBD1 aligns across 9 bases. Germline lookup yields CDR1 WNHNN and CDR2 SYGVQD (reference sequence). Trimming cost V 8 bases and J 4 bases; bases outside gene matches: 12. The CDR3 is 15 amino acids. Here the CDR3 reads CASPDRGKGKYEQYF. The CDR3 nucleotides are TGCGCCAGCCCTGACAGGGGGAAGGGAAAATACGAGCAGTACTTC.

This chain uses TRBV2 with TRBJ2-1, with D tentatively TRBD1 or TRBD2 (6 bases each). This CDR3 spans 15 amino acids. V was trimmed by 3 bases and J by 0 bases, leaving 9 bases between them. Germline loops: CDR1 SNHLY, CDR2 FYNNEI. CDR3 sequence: CASSDGGGSYNEQFF. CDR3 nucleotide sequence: TGTGCCAGCAGTGACGGGGGCGGCTCCTACAATGAGCAGTTCTTC.

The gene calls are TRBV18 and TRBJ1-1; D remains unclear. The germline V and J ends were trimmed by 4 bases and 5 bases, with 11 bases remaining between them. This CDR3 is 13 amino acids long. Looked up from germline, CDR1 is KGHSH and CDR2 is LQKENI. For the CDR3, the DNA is TGTGCCAGCTCACAGGGTAGGGATACTGAAGCTTTCTTT. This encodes CASSQGRDTEAFF.

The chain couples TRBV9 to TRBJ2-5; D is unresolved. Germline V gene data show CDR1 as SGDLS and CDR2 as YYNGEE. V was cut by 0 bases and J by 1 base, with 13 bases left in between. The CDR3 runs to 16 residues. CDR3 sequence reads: CASSVARSAAQETQYF. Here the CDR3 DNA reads TGTGCCAGCAGCGTAGCTAGGTCGGCAGCCCAAGAGACCCAGTACTTC. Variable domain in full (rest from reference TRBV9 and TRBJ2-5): DSGVTQTPKHLITATGQRVTLRCSPRSGDLSVYWYQQSLDQGLQFLIQYYNGEERAKGNILERFSAQQFPDLHSELNLSSLELGDSALYFCASSVARSAAQETQYFGPGTRLLVL.

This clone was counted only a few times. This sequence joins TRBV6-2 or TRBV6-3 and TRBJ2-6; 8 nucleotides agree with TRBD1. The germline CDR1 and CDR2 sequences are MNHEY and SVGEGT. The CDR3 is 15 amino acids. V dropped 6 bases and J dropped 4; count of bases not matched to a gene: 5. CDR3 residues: CASSKDRAGANVLTF. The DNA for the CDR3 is TGTGCCAGCAGCAAGGACAGGGCGGGGGCCAACGTCCTGACTTTC.

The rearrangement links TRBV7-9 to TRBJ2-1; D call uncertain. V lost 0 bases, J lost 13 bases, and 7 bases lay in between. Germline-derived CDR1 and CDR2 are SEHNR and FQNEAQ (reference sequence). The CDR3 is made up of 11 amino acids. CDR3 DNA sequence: TGTGCCAGCAGCTTAGCCCCAGGCCAGTTCTTC. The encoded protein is CASSLAPGQFF.

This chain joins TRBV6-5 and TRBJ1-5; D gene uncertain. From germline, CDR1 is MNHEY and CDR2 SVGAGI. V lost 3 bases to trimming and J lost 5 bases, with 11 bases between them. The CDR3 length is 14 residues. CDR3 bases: TGTGCCAGCAGTTATTCGCGGGGTTATCAGCCCCAGCATTTT. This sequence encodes CASSYSRGYQPQHF.

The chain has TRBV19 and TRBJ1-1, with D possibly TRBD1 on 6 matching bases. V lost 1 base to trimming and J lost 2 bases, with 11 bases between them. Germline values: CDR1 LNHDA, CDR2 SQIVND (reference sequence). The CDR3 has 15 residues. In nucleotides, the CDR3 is TGTGCCAGTAGTATAGGGCTGACAGGTAACACTGAAGCTTTCTTT. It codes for CASSIGLTGNTEAFF. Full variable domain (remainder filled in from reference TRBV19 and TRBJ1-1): DGGITQSPKYLFRKEGQNVTLSCEQNLNHDAMYWYRQDPGQGLRLIYYSQIVNDFQKGDIAEGYSVSREKKESFPLTVTSAQKNPTAFYLCASSIGLTGNTEAFFGQGTRLTVV.

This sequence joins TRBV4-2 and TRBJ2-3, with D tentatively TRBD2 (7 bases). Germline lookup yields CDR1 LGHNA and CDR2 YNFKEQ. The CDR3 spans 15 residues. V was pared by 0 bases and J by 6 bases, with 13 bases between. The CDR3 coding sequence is TGTGCCAGCAGCCAAGACGGCGGGGGCCGGGATACGCAGTATTTT. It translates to CASSQDGGGRDTQYF.

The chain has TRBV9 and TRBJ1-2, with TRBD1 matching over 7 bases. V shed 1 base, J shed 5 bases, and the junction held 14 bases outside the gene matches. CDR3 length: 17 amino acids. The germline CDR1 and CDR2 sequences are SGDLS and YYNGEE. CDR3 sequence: CASSVSRGNRDSYGYTF. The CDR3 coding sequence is TGTGCCAGCAGCGTAAGTAGGGGAAACCGGGACAGTTATGGCTACACCTTC.

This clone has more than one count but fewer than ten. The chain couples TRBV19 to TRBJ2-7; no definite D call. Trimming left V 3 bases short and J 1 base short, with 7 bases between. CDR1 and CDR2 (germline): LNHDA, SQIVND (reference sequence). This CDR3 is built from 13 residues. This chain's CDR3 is CASSMGTSYEQYF. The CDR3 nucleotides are TGTGCCAGTAGTATGGGCACTTCCTACGAGCAGTACTTC.